The sequence of this T cell receptor beta chain was determined in a study of T-cell memory formation after mild COVID-19 (dated by TCRdb to the early 2020s). Background for the entire study: Most TCR sequence clusters were specific to one of the two donors. The cohort comprised two young, previously healthy adult volunteers, one female and one male. In a couple of donors, T-cell clones that expanded and contracted after mild COVID-19 were tracked by sequencing TCRalpha and TCRbeta repertoires over time. General conclusions and limits of the study: Contracting CD4+ clones appeared mostly in the CM and EM memory subsets, whereas CD8+ clones were enriched in EMRA. Some responding clones were found in pre-infection memory, which suggests that pre-existing cross-reactive memory T cells took part in the SARS-CoV-2 response. SARS-CoV-2 specificity of the second-wave clones peaking on day 37 was not confirmed. Only a couple of mild cases were covered by the study, and larger cohorts that include severe cases with pre-infection samples were considered necessary. Clones contracting from day 15 to 85 had balanced CD4/CD8 phenotypes, while a second wave expanding from day 15 to 37 was biased towards CD4+.

The table lists this clonotype with many counts. The antigen it binds to is not known. One base away there is no much larger clone; base qualities are not given. Ficoll-Paque density gradient centrifugation was the method used to isolate PBMCs. The instrument given in TCRdb is Illumina NovaSeq 6000. TCRalpha and TCRbeta cDNA libraries were built by 5'RACE with constant-segment primers, adding sample barcodes and unique molecular identifiers. Trizol reagent was used to extract RNA from every sample. Libraries were amplified in two PCR steps, with a second sample barcode and Illumina TruSeq adapters added in the second step. Sequencing of libraries was performed on an Illumina NovaSeq with 2 x 150 bp paired-end reads. Concerning the study's data processing: The reads were demultiplexed and collapsed into UMI-guided consensus sequences using migec v1.2.7. Using mixcr v2.1.11, UMI consensuses were aligned to TRA and TRB V and J templates and then assembled into clonotypes. Expanded or contracted clonotypes were those called significant by both edgeR and NoisET, with noise models trained on biological replicates. For edgeR calls, the cutoffs were a false discovery rate-adjusted p below 0.01 and a log2 fold-change threshold of 1. As an exploratory analysis of dynamics, max-normalized trajectories of the 1000 most abundant clonotypes were examined with PCA combined with hierarchical clustering. Separately sequenced CD4+ and CD8+ repertoires were used to assign the CD4 or CD8 phenotype of responding clones. The raw public reads went through TCRdb reprocessing: fastp at Q25, MiXCR clone calling, in-frame beta chains kept. Each record represents a unique CDR3 protein, reported with the most common genes and DNA among its rows. Here the V and J calls rest on TCRdb's processing, not on the authors' analysis. The sample table lists 30,000 to 35,000 distinct CDR3 sequences, approximately 8.3% of them with a count of one. The ten largest make up approximately 29% of the sample.

In the germline V gene, CDR1 corresponds to SGHRS and CDR2 to YFSETQ. The V end gives up 0 bases and the J end 6 bases, leaving 6 bases in the junction not matched to a gene. The CDR3 has 16 amino acids, counting the end cysteine and phenylalanine. The retained sequence is limited to the CDR3, 48 bases, with the frame set at the first base. The specimen sequenced was PBMCs or a T cell subset sorted from them (not recorded which). The V gene is TRBV5-1 and the J gene is TRBJ2-3, and TRBD2 aligns with 11 junction nucleotides. The receptor comes from a young man who had mild COVID-19 (a few samples of this study predate the infection). The sample titles of this study are shuffled in the database, so cell type and time point are left out; the donor was told from shared clones. The sequenced DNA is TGCGCCAGCAGCTTGGCCCTAGCGGGGGGCCTGGATACGCAGTATTTT. This translates into CASSLALAGGLDTQYF.